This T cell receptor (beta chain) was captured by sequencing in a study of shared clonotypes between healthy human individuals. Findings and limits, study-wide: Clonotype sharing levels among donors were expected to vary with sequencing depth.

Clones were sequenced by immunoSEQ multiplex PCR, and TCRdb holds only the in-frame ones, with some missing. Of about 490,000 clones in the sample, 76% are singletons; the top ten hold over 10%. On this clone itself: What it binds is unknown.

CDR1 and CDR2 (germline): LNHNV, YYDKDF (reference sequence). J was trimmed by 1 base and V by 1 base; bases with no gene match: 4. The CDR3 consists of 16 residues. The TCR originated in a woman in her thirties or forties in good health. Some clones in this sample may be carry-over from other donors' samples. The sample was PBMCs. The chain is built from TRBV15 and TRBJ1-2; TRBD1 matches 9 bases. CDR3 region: CATSRGDRDFNYGYTF. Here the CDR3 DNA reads TGTGCCACCAGCAGAGGGGACAGGGACTTTAACTATGGCTACACCTTC.